A selection of T cell receptor beta chains follows, all from one sample in a study of T cells in Graves' hyperthyroidism and ophthalmopathy. MiXCR, applied by TCRdb to the multiplex PCR reads, yields one record per CDR3 protein. The sample holds approximately 710,000 distinct CDR3 sequences, roughly 17% seen once. Specimen: blood. All receptors derive from a man aged 45-65 years with Graves' hyperthyroidism. CDR3s include the opening cysteine and the closing phenylalanine or tryptophan. Each record gives: CDR3 length, V gene, CDR3 protein.

cdr3_length: 15; v_call: TRBV20-1; cdr3_aa: CSASEGLADSYEQYF
cdr3_length: 14; v_call: TRBV6-2/TRBV6-3; cdr3_aa: CASSYWTANTEAFF
cdr3_length: 14; v_call: TRBV12-3/TRBV12-4; cdr3_aa: CASSLLRGQQPQHF
cdr3_length: 11; v_call: TRBV15; cdr3_aa: CATSTGGTQYF
cdr3_length: 14; v_call: TRBV3-1; cdr3_aa: CASSQRGLTGELFF
cdr3_length: 16; v_call: TRBV12-3/TRBV12-4; cdr3_aa: CASTREREISTDTQYF
cdr3_length: 16; v_call: TRBV6-1; cdr3_aa: CASSPNPGLPAEKLFF
cdr3_length: 14; v_call: TRBV19; cdr3_aa: CASRYQAYNYGYTF
cdr3_length: 14; v_call: TRBV12-3/TRBV12-4; cdr3_aa: CASRDRVIGQPQHF
cdr3_length: 17; v_call: TRBV10-3; cdr3_aa: CAISAGTSGSSTDTQYF
cdr3_length: 15; v_call: TRBV30; cdr3_aa: CAWSVYGRSRNTIYF
cdr3_length: 13; v_call: TRBV28; cdr3_aa: CASSSTPHYEQYF
cdr3_length: 15; v_call: TRBV15; cdr3_aa: CATSGPDRGDYKQYF
cdr3_length: 16; v_call: TRBV12-3/TRBV12-4; cdr3_aa: CASSRGTSGRSEKQFF
cdr3_length: 14; v_call: TRBV13; cdr3_aa: CASGDRASYNEQFF
cdr3_length: 17; v_call: TRBV27; cdr3_aa: CASSLRTGPVTNEKLFF
cdr3_length: 17; v_call: TRBV7-8; cdr3_aa: CASSLALGMPSNQPQHF
cdr3_length: 13; v_call: TRBV19; cdr3_aa: CASSPFRGYEQYF
cdr3_length: 16; v_call: TRBV10-1; cdr3_aa: CASSESNLAGPYEQYF
cdr3_length: 13; v_call: TRBV20-1; cdr3_aa: CSARDTGLEKLFF
cdr3_length: 14; v_call: TRBV2; cdr3_aa: CASTLAGAGDTQYF
cdr3_length: 14; v_call: TRBV20-1; cdr3_aa: CSARRGNSNQPQHF
cdr3_length: 14; v_call: TRBV3-1; cdr3_aa: CASSQGPLGHIQYF
cdr3_length: 15; v_call: TRBV27; cdr3_aa: CASSLSTSGRNEQYF
cdr3_length: 12; v_call: TRBV29-1; cdr3_aa: CSVVGTGGGYTF
cdr3_length: 16; v_call: TRBV3-1; cdr3_aa: CASSPYPTEGGTEAFF
cdr3_length: 15; v_call: TRBV3-1; cdr3_aa: CASSQPSGTTYGYTF
cdr3_length: 16; v_call: TRBV7-2; cdr3_aa: CASSLDRDRFYNEQFF
cdr3_length: 14; v_call: TRBV25-1; cdr3_aa: CASSELENRETQYF
cdr3_length: 16; v_call: TRBV28; cdr3_aa: CASSSGLAGGPHEQYF
cdr3_length: 14; v_call: TRBV4-2; cdr3_aa: CASSQVGRAYGYTF
cdr3_length: 13; v_call: TRBV5-4; cdr3_aa: CASSFVRDNEQYF
cdr3_length: 13; v_call: TRBV7-3; cdr3_aa: CASSRVRTGELFF
cdr3_length: 15; v_call: TRBV6-5; cdr3_aa: CASSYTRQGPNEQFF
cdr3_length: 13; v_call: TRBV11-2; cdr3_aa: CASSFTGNQPQHF
cdr3_length: 19; v_call: TRBV27; cdr3_aa: CASSFYPGPLTSSYNEQFF
cdr3_length: 16; v_call: TRBV11-1; cdr3_aa: CASSLSDSSSGNTIYF
cdr3_length: 15; v_call: TRBV11-2; cdr3_aa: CASRRQGMNTGELFF
cdr3_length: 14; v_call: TRBV6-1; cdr3_aa: CASKPGPSGIEQYF
cdr3_length: 13; v_call: TRBV24-1; cdr3_aa: CATTPGSGTEAFF
cdr3_length: 11; v_call: TRBV18; cdr3_aa: CASSPIDTQYF
cdr3_length: 15; v_call: TRBV2; cdr3_aa: CASSILAGRINEQFF
cdr3_length: 15; v_call: TRBV9; cdr3_aa: CASSEDPRNTGELFF
cdr3_length: 16; v_call: TRBV11-2; cdr3_aa: CASSPGVEAGVNEQYF
cdr3_length: 13; v_call: TRBV12-3/TRBV12-4; cdr3_aa: CASTGHPGTEAFF
cdr3_length: 14; v_call: TRBV7-9; cdr3_aa: CASSLVTRHNEQFF
cdr3_length: 15; v_call: TRBV12-3/TRBV12-4; cdr3_aa: CASSFPGTSGYAQYF
cdr3_length: 17; v_call: TRBV5-1; cdr3_aa: CASSLDLVGSGSYEQYF
cdr3_length: 13; v_call: TRBV30; cdr3_aa: CAWSVQLAETQYF
cdr3_length: 14; v_call: TRBV12-3/TRBV12-4; cdr3_aa: CASSLVWGRETQYF
cdr3_length: 15; v_call: TRBV9; cdr3_aa: CASSSGGLVEDEQYF
cdr3_length: 13; v_call: TRBV19; cdr3_aa: CASRSRGRHEQYF
cdr3_length: 14; v_call: TRBV28; cdr3_aa: CASSRRQGQETQYF
cdr3_length: 15; v_call: TRBV20-1; cdr3_aa: CSASRTSENTGELFF
cdr3_length: 17; v_call: TRBV7-9; cdr3_aa: CASSLPYERGNTGELFF
cdr3_length: 13; v_call: TRBV2; cdr3_aa: CASSTTQGNTQYF
cdr3_length: 16; v_call: TRBV10-3; cdr3_aa: CAISLELAGSTDTQYF